This TCR beta chain was sequenced in a study of cytomegalovirus exposure and HLA in healthy donors. TCRdb's table, derived via immunoSEQ multiplex PCR, lists solely in-frame clones and lacks some. The data contain 45,000 to 65,000 clones, more than 70% of them seen just once; the ten biggest clones take up more than 8%. This CDR3 is 16 amino acids long. V lost 2 bases and J 6 bases, leaving 19 bases between the germline ends. Germline V gene sequence: CDR1 LGHNA, CDR2 YSLEER. Input material: PBMCs. The chain employs TRBV4-3 and TRBJ1-2; D possibly corresponds to TRBD1 (5 bases). The clonotype was recovered from a woman under 30 in good health and CMV-seropositive. The CDR3 region has the DNA TGCGCCAGCAGCCAAAGATACCGGGACTATATGAATGGCTACACCTTC. This gives the protein CASSQRYRDYMNGYTF.